This passage covers 14 T cell receptor beta chains from one sample sequenced in a study of T cell repertoires in cytomegalovirus infection. TCRdb reprocessed the reads via MiXCR and lists one record per CDR3 protein. The profile shows approximately 220,000 distinct CDR3 sequences, 38% of them singletons. Their specific antigens are unknown. This sample comprised CD8+ T cells from cultured PBMCs, obtained from culture after CMV antigen stimulation. The origin of the receptors is a human donor in good health (CMV status not recorded). Some clones in this sample may be carry-over from other donors' samples.

This clonotype was counted many times. The gene calls are TRBV7-6 and TRBJ2-1; D ambiguous. Germline values: CDR1 SGHVS, CDR2 FNYEAQ. The germline V and J ends were trimmed by 0 bases and 6 bases, with 6 bases remaining between them. The CDR3 length is 13 residues. The CDR3 region has the DNA TGTGCCAGCAGCTTAGCTAAAGCCAATGAGCAGTTCTTC. It specifies CASSLAKANEQFF.

V usage is TRBV11-2 and J usage is TRBJ2-1, with 7 bases fitting TRBD2. CDR3 length equals 16 residues. The V gene end was trimmed by 2 bases and the J gene end by 7 bases; junction bases not matched to a gene: 11. In germline, CDR1 is SGHAT, CDR2 FQNNGV. The CDR3 region is CASSLSSGGGRNEQFF. The CDR3 coding sequence is TGTGCCAGCAGCTTAAGTTCGGGAGGAGGGAGGAATGAGCAGTTCTTC.

This clonotype has more than one count but fewer than ten. This rearrangement joins TRBV7-9 to TRBJ2-2, with 7 bases that match TRBD1. The germline V gene encodes CDR1 SEHNR and CDR2 FQNEAQ (reference sequence). The CDR3 covers 16 residues. After removal of 3 bases from V and 2 bases from J, the junction contained 6 bases not matched to a gene. CDR3 amino acids: CASSFLRGLNTGELFF. In nucleotides, the CDR3 is TGTGCCAGCAGCTTTTTGAGGGGGCTCAACACCGGGGAGCTGTTTTTT.

This chain connects TRBV11-2 to TRBJ2-7, with D possibly matching TRBD2 (5 bases). The V gene's germline CDR1 is SGHAT and CDR2 FQNNGV. V was shortened by 5 bases and J by 7 bases, with 33 bases between the two germline ends. There are 19 residues in the CDR3. The CDR3 region is CASSPPLRIDRLRGLEQYF. CDR3 DNA: TGTGCCAGCAGCCCTCCCTTACGGATCGACCGACTACGAGGCCTAGAGCAGTACTTC.

This chain connects TRBV11-2 to TRBJ1-5; maybe TRBD1 (5 bases). The CDR3 totals 15 residues. The V end lost 3 bases, the J end lost 6 bases, and 15 bases lay between the germline ends. Germline CDR1 SGHAT, CDR2 FQNNGV. CDR3 loop: CASSLGPGFTQPQHF. CDR3 in DNA: TGTGCCAGCAGCTTGGGGCCGGGGTTCACTCAGCCCCAGCATTTT.

The CDR3, as DNA: TGTGCCAGCAGTTTAATCCCGACAGGTATTACTGCTTTCTTT. This gives the protein CASSLIPTGITAFF. The chain recombines TRBV28 with TRBJ1-1; maybe TRBD1 (6 bases). The CDR3 spans 14 residues. V lost 2 bases, J lost 11 bases, and 18 bases lay in between. Germline values: CDR1 MDHEN, CDR2 SYDVKM.

The chain is built from TRBV6-1 and TRBJ1-1; D might be TRBD1 (5 bases). CDR3 length equals 15 residues. CDR1 MNHNS and CDR2 SASEGT come from the germline V gene. V was trimmed by 7 bases and J by 0 bases, leaving 15 bases between them. The CDR3 region has the DNA TGTGCCAGCATGGGAAGGGGATCTATGAACACTGAAGCTTTCTTT. This encodes CASMGRGSMNTEAFF.

The chain carries TRBV27 and TRBJ1-5; D may be TRBD1 (5 bases). Per germline, CDR1 MNHEY and CDR2 SMNVEV (reference sequence). The CDR3 has 14 residues. Trimming shortened V by 3 bases and J by 4 bases, and 10 bases separated the two germline ends. The CDR3 bases are TGTGCCAGCAGTTTCATGGGGGGTAATCAGCCCCAGCATTTT. As protein: CASSFMGGNQPQHF.

This chain links TRBV6-5 with TRBJ2-1; D uncertain. Per the germline V gene, CDR1 is MNHEY and CDR2 is SVGAGI. The V end was cut by 0 bases, the J end by 9 bases, with 9 bases between. CDR3 length: 13 residues. The CDR3 here is CASSYSIGSEQFF. The CDR3, as DNA: TGTGCCAGCAGTTACTCGATTGGTAGTGAGCAGTTCTTC.

CDR3 nucleotides: TGTGCCAGTAGTTTCATCGATGATCACCGGGACAGAAACACCGGGGAGCTGTTTTTT. It is translated as CASSFIDDHRDRNTGELFF. The rearrangement joins TRBV19 to TRBJ2-2, with 7 nucleotides matching TRBD1. Trimming took 5 bases from V and 2 from J; bases not matched to a gene: 17. Per germline, CDR1 LNHDA and CDR2 SQIVND (reference sequence). The CDR3 totals 19 residues. The variable domain in full, completed from reference TRBV19 and TRBJ2-2, reads DGGITQSPKYLFRKEGQNVTLSCEQNLNHDAMYWYRQDPGQGLRLIYYSQIVNDFQKGDIAEGYSVSREKKESFPLTVTSAQKNPTAFYLCASSFIDDHRDRNTGELFFGEGSRLTVL.

The chain has TRBV28 and TRBJ1-2; D unclear. Germline CDR1 MDHEN, CDR2 SYDVKM. This CDR3 comprises 14 residues. V lost 2 bases to trimming and J lost 1 base, with 8 bases between them. CDR3 in amino acids: CASSLKPFNYGYTF. The CDR3 DNA sequence: TGTGCCAGCAGTTTAAAGCCGTTTAACTATGGCTACACCTTC.

This clonotype was counted a single time. The V call is TRBV27, the J call TRBJ1-1, with a tentative D call TRBD1 (5 bases). The germline CDR1 and CDR2 sequences are MNHEY and SMNVEV (reference sequence). This CDR3 has 11 residues. Trimming stripped 7 bases from V and 8 bases from J, with 11 bases between. CDR3: CASMDQGEAFF. The CDR3 coding sequence is TGTGCCAGCATGGATCAGGGAGAAGCTTTCTTT.

The chain is built from TRBV6-1 and TRBJ2-1; D may match TRBD1 or TRBD2 (6 bases each). The CDR3 is 15 residues long. Trimming shortened V by 6 bases and J by 5 bases, and 17 bases separated the two germline ends. Germline V CDR1 and CDR2: MNHNS, SASEGT. The CDR3 loop reads CASRLLGGMDNEQFF. The CDR3 coding sequence is TGTGCCAGCAGGCTTCTAGGGGGGATGGACAATGAGCAGTTCTTC.

This clonotype came up a few times. The chain carries TRBV7-9 and TRBJ2-1; the match to TRBD2 covers 12 bases. J was trimmed by 2 bases and V by 4 bases; bases with no gene match: 6. Germline V CDR1 and CDR2: SEHNR, FQNEAQ (reference sequence). The CDR3 covers 17 residues. The DNA for the CDR3 is TGTGCCAGCAGCTCTCATGGACTAGCGGGGACCTACAATGAGCAGTTCTTC. It is translated as CASSSHGLAGTYNEQFF.